This record concerns one TCR beta chain sequence. The V end was cut by 2 bases, the J end by 7 bases, with 9 bases between. The CDR3 has 12 residues. The germline CDR1 and CDR2 sequences are ENHRY and SYGVKD. Arm-PCR of CDR3 regions with iRepertoire HTBI primers generated TCR beta libraries. TCRdb reprocessed the multiplex PCR reads with MiXCR, giving one entry per CDR3 protein. The table lists about 430,000 distinct CDR3 sequences, approximately 22% of them singletons. This sample is part of a study of regulatory T cells in long-lasting Graves disease. Noted time point: persistent/refractory GD, antithyroid drugs over 5 years with positive TRAb. RNA isolated from PBMCs was used to make the TCR library.

The sequence came from a female donor with Graves disease. Source: peripheral blood mononuclear cells (PBMCs), taken when the disease was refractory, from a patient treated with antithyroid drugs. The gene calls are TRBV10-3 and TRBJ2-7; weak D call: TRBD2 (6 bases). CDR3 DNA: TGTGCCATCAGTGAGCGGGCGGGGGAGCAGTACTTC. Translated, it gives CAISERAGEQYF.